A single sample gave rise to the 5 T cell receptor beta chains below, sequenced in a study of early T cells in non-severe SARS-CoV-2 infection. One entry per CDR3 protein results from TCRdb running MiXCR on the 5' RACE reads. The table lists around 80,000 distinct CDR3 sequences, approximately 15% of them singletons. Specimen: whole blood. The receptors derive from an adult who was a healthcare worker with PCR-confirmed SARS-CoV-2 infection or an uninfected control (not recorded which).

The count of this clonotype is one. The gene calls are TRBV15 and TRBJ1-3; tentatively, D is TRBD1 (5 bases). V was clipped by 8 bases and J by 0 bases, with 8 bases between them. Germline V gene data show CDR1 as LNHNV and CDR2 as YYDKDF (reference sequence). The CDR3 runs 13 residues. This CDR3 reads CATSGFSGNTIYF. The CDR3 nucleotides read TGTGCCACCTCAGGGTTCTCTGGAAACACCATATATTTT.

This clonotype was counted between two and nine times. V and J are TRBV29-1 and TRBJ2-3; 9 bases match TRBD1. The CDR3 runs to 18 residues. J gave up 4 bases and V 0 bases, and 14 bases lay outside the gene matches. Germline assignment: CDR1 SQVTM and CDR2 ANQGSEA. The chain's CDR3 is CSVEDQGGQGWVPDTQYF. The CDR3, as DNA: TGCAGCGTTGAAGATCAGGGGGGACAGGGATGGGTGCCAGATACGCAGTATTTT.

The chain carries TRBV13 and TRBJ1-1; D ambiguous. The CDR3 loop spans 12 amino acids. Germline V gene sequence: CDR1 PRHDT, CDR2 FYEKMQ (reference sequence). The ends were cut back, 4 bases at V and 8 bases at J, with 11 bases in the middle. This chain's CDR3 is CASSSGPTEAFF. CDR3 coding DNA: TGTGCCAGCAGCTCAGGACCGACGGAAGCTTTCTTT.

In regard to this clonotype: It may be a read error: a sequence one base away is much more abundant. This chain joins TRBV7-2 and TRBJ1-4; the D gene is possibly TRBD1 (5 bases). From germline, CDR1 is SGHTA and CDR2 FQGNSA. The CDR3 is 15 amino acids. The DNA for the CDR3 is TGTGCCAGCAGCTTAGGGGACCGACCTAATGTAAAACTGTTTTTT. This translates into CASSLGDRPNVKLFF.

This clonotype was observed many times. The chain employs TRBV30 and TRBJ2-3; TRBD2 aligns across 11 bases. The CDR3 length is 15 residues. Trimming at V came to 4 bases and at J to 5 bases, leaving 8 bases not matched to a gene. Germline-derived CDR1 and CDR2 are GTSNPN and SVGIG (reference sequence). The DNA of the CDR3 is TGTGCCTGGACCGTAGCGGGGGGGCCGGGAGATACGCAGTATTTT. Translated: CAWTVAGGPGDTQYF.